A selection of T cell receptor beta chains follows, all from one sample in a study of blood T cell repertoires in COVID-19. The protocol was immunoSEQ multiplex PCR, while the TCRdb copy is restricted to in-frame clones and leaves out a portion. The profile shows about 220,000 clones, about 85% of them singletons. Sequenced sample: peripheral blood. Every receptor here comes from a woman in her sixties or seventies who had recovered from COVID-19. Both conserved end residues are part of each CDR3. Fields, in order: CDR3 length, D gene, clone size, V gene, J gene, CDR3 protein, CDR3 DNA. A D gene is named only where the DNA matches it firmly. Not every row has a clone size; where given, it reads once, few, many or a size class.

>14|TRBD1|NA|TRBV27|TRBJ2-7
CASSRQGAVYEQYF
TGTGCCAGCAGTCGACAGGGGGCGGTATACGAGCAGTACTTC
>14|TRBD1|once|TRBV19|TRBJ1-2
CATRRTGINYGYTF
TGTGCCACTCGAAGGACAGGGATTAACTATGGCTACACCTTC
>15|TRBD1|NA|TRBV11-2|TRBJ2-1
CASSSDRGSYNEQFF
TGTGCCAGCAGCTCGGACAGGGGATCCTACAATGAGCAGTTCTTC
>16|TRBD1|NA|TRBV5-1|TRBJ1-3
CASSVTGAFSGNTIYF
TGCGCCAGCAGCGTGACAGGGGCCTTCTCTGGAAACACCATATATTTT
>14|NA|NA|TRBV15|TRBJ1-2
CATSRDNSLYGYTF
TGTGCCACCAGCAGAGATAACTCATTATATGGCTACACCTTC
>14|TRBD2|NA|TRBV11-1|TRBJ2-7
CASSLPGGAYEQYF
TGTGCCAGCAGCTTGCCGGGGGGGGCCTACGAGCAGTACTTC
>15|NA|many|TRBV6-5|TRBJ2-2
CASIHRGGVAGELFF
TGTGCCAGCATCCACAGGGGGGGGGTGGCCGGGGAGCTGTTTTTT
>14|NA|NA|TRBV3-1/TRBV3-2|TRBJ1-2
CASSSTGANYGYTF
TGTGCCAGCAGCTCGACAGGAGCTAACTATGGCTACACCTTC
>16|NA|NA|TRBV5-1|TRBJ1-2
CASSLGSGRASYGYTF
TGCGCCAGCAGCTTGGGTTCGGGCAGGGCTTCGTATGGCTACACCTTC
>14|NA|NA|TRBV7-8|TRBJ1-2
CASSPERVGYGYTF
TGTGCCAGCAGCCCTGAGCGGGTAGGCTATGGCTACACCTTC
>15|TRBD1|NA|TRBV6-6|TRBJ2-2
CASSPGQVNTGELFF
TGTGCCAGCAGTCCGGGACAGGTCAACACCGGGGAGCTGTTTTTT
>14|NA|NA|TRBV2|TRBJ1-3
CASKFSGIRNTIYF
TGTGCCAGCAAATTCTCGGGAATCCGAAACACCATATATTTT
>15|TRBD2|NA|TRBV10-3|TRBJ2-1
CAISEAGGAYNEQFF
TGTGCCATCAGTGAGGCCGGGGGGGCCTACAATGAGCAGTTCTTC
>16|TRBD1|NA|TRBV25-1|TRBJ1-2
CASSESGDRGHYGYTF
TGTGCCAGCAGTGAATCGGGGGACAGGGGACACTATGGCTACACCTTC
>14|TRBD2|NA|TRBV7-3|TRBJ2-5
CASSLTDGGETQYF
TGTGCCAGCAGCTTAACGGACGGGGGGGAGACCCAGTACTTC
>15|TRBD1|NA|TRBV6-5|TRBJ2-5
CASSLNGQGQETQYF
TGTGCCAGCAGCCTCAATGGACAGGGTCAAGAGACCCAGTACTTC
>18|NA|once|TRBV9|TRBJ1-4
CASSDPRGAGVLNEKLFF
TGTGCCAGCAGCGACCCGAGGGGGGCGGGGGTTCTGAATGAAAAACTGTTTTTT
>14|NA|NA|TRBV5-7|TRBJ2-1
CASSWKTENNEQFF
TGTGCCAGCAGCTGGAAGACAGAAAACAATGAGCAGTTCTTC
>11|NA|NA|TRBV11-2|TRBJ1-1
CASSTGLGAFF
TGTGCCAGCAGCACTGGACTTGGAGCTTTCTTT
>15|TRBD2|NA|TRBV27|TRBJ2-1
CASSLAGGLYNEQFF
TGTGCCAGCAGTTTAGCGGGGGGTCTTTACAATGAGCAGTTCTTC
>14|NA|NA|TRBV4-1|TRBJ2-5
CASSRGLLQETQYF
TGCGCCAGCAGCCGCGGACTACTACAAGAGACCCAGTACTTC
>14|NA|few|TRBV6-6|TRBJ2-7
CASRTGGSSHEQYF
TGTGCCAGCAGAACCGGAGGCAGCTCCCACGAGCAGTACTTC
>15|TRBD2|NA|TRBV5-4|TRBJ2-7
CASSRIGEGGGEQYF
TGTGCCAGCAGCCGAATCGGGGAGGGCGGGGGCGAGCAGTACTTC
>15|NA|NA|TRBV5-8|TRBJ2-5
CASSLGSPRQETQYF
TGTGCCAGCAGCTTGGGATCGCCCAGACAAGAGACCCAGTACTTC
>16|NA|NA|TRBV11-3|TRBJ2-7
CASSFLRAPTDYEQYF
TGTGCCAGCAGCTTCCTACGTGCTCCCACCGACTACGAGCAGTACTTC
>10|NA|once|TRBV30|TRBJ1-1
CAWSGRVAFF
TGTGCCTGGAGTGGCAGGGTAGCTTTCTTT
>14|TRBD2|NA|TRBV27|TRBJ2-1
CASNLGGAGNEQFF
TGTGCCAGTAACCTCGGGGGGGCCGGGAATGAGCAGTTCTTC
>14|NA|NA|TRBV4-1|TRBJ1-1
CASSEGLVGTEAFF
TGCGCCAGCAGCGAAGGTCTCGTCGGGACTGAAGCTTTCTTT
>14|NA|NA|TRBV11-1|TRBJ2-2
CASGRVGGNGELFF
TGTGCCAGCGGTCGGGTGGGAGGTAACGGGGAGCTGTTTTTT
>14|NA|NA|TRBV4-2|TRBJ2-3
CASSLRLSRDTQYF
TGTGCCAGCAGCTTGCGACTCTCCCGTGATACGCAGTATTTT
>14|NA|NA|TRBV6-2/TRBV6-3|TRBJ2-3
CASSYGAGLYTQYF
TGTGCCAGCAGTTACGGGGCGGGGTTGTATACGCAGTATTTT
>14|NA|NA|TRBV5-1|TRBJ1-1
CASRPGTPNTEAFF
TGCGCCAGCAGACCCGGGACACCTAACACTGAAGCTTTCTTT
>15|TRBD1|NA|TRBV5-8|TRBJ1-6
CASSARTGEYSPLHF
TGTGCCAGCAGCGCAAGGACAGGGGAATATTCACCCCTCCACTTT
>15|TRBD2|few|TRBV30|TRBJ2-1
CAWAPGGYSYNEQFF
TGTGCCTGGGCCCCCGGGGGGTACTCCTACAATGAGCAGTTCTTC
>13|NA|once|TRBV7-3|TRBJ2-3
CASSLNQADTQYF
TGTGCCAGCAGCTTAAACCAGGCAGATACGCAGTATTTT
>13|NA|once|TRBV18|TRBJ2-5
CASSPAGGETQYF
TGTGCCAGCTCACCAGCTGGAGGGGAGACCCAGTACTTC
>14|NA|once|TRBV6-5|TRBJ1-5
CASTLGGGNQPQHF
TGTGCCAGCACCTTAGGGGGAGGCAATCAGCCCCAGCATTTT
>12|TRBD1|once|TRBV24-1|TRBJ2-7
CATGQGLGEQYF
TGTGCCACCGGACAGGGGTTAGGCGAGCAGTACTTC
>14|NA|NA|TRBV3-1/TRBV3-2|TRBJ2-7
CASSQDGDSWEQYF
TGTGCCAGCAGCCAAGATGGGGACTCCTGGGAGCAGTACTTC
>15|NA|NA|TRBV9|TRBJ2-5
CASSVESRGLGTQYF
TGTGCCAGCAGCGTAGAGTCTAGGGGACTCGGTACCCAGTACTTC